These 30 T cell receptor beta chains originate from one sample sequenced in a study of long-term antiretroviral therapy in people with HIV. The authors ran the immunoSEQ assay, v3.0, at survey level. Measured with immunoSEQ multiplex PCR; TCRdb has only the in-frame clones, and not every one. The data show roughly 29,000 clones, 95% seen once. The source was unsorted PBMCs, collected 5.3 years after starting antiretroviral therapy. These TCRs come from a man aged 45 to 65 with HIV.

The V call is TRBV12-5, the J call TRBJ1-1, with D unresolved. Germline V gene lookup returns CDR1 LGHNT and CDR2 FRNRAP. The CDR3 runs 14 residues. V lost 6 bases and J lost 1, with 12 bases in between. The CDR3 DNA reads as TGTGCTAGTGGCCCCACGTCAGCGAACACTGAAGCTTTCTTT. Translated, it gives CASGPTSANTEAFF.

The chain uses TRBV11-2 and TRBJ2-7; possibly TRBD1 or TRBD2 for D (5 bases each). The CDR3 extends over 13 amino acids. Trimming removed 4 bases at V and 4 bases at J, with 11 bases between. The V gene's germline CDR1 is SGHAT and CDR2 FQNNGV. CDR3 residues: CASSSGPTYEQYF. CDR3 in DNA: TGTGCCAGCAGCTCGGGACCGACTTACGAGCAGTACTTC.

V usage is TRBV11-2 and J usage is TRBJ2-7, with 11 positions matching TRBD1. J was trimmed by 4 bases and V by 3 bases; bases with no gene match: 5. The germline V gene has CDR1 SGHAT and CDR2 FQNNGV. This CDR3 region has 15 residues. The CDR3 bases are TGTGCCAGCAGCTTTGGGACAGGGGGGGGGTACGAGCAGTACTTC. This sequence encodes CASSFGTGGGYEQYF.

J is TRBJ2-5 and V is TRBV29-1, with a tentative D call TRBD2 (5 bases). Germline CDR1 SQVTM, CDR2 ANQGSEA. This CDR3 contains 10 residues. The V end lost 4 bases, the J end lost 9 bases, and 9 bases lay between the germline ends. In nucleotides, the CDR3 is TGCAGCGTTGGGGAGACCCCCCAGTACTTC. Translation gives CSVGETPQYF.

The chain combines TRBV10-1 with TRBJ2-3, with 8 bases aligning to TRBD1. J gave up 3 bases and V 6 bases, and 5 bases lay outside the gene matches. Germline CDR1 and CDR2: WNHNN and SYGVQD (reference sequence). The CDR3 is 14 amino acids. The chain's CDR3 is CASRQGVGTDTQYF. DNA for the CDR3: TGCGCCAGCAGACAGGGGGTAGGGACAGATACGCAGTATTTT.

The rearrangement uses TRBV9 and TRBJ2-1; D is possibly TRBD1 (6 bases). The V gene's germline CDR1 is SGDLS and CDR2 YYNGEE. The CDR3 has 15 amino acids. Trimming removed 4 bases from V and 6 bases from J, with 17 bases in between. The CDR3 spells CASSSGAGVSNEQFF. DNA of the CDR3: TGTGCCAGCAGCTCAGGGGCCGGGGTGAGCAATGAGCAGTTCTTC.

V gene TRBV27 combines with J gene TRBJ2-7; a weak D match, TRBD1 (6 bases). CDR3 length: 15 amino acids. The V end was cut by 11 bases, the J end by 6 bases, with 26 bases between. Germline loops: CDR1 MNHEY, CDR2 SMNVEV (reference sequence). Here the CDR3 reads CAASLGGSPTSEQYF. CDR3 in DNA: TGTGCCGCAAGTTTAGGGGGATCCCCTACGAGCGAGCAGTACTTC.

The CDR3 bases are TGTGCCAGCACCCCCATGGGACAGGGACCAGATACGCAGTATTTT. Protein sequence: CASTPMGQGPDTQYF. V usage is TRBV6-1 and J usage is TRBJ2-3; 9 nucleotides match TRBD1. The CDR3 sequence is 15 residues long. V trimming: 7 bases; J trimming: 4 bases; junction bases outside the gene matches: 9. Germline V lookup: CDR1 MNHNS, CDR2 SASEGT.

The chain joins TRBV4-3 to TRBJ2-5; D is undetermined. Near its end, the DNA agrees better with TRBJ2-7, so the J call may be wrong. Germline V gives CDR1 LGHNA, CDR2 YSLEER. The CDR3 has 15 residues. CDR3 region: CASSQEGDGWNEQYF. The CDR3 nucleotides read TGCGCCAGCAGCCAAGAAGGCGACGGGTGGAACGAGCAGTACTTC.

This clone has just one count. This sequence joins TRBV7-2 and TRBJ2-7; 9 bases align to TRBD1. Germline loops: CDR1 SGHTA, CDR2 FQGNSA. The CDR3 length is 14 residues. The V gene end was trimmed by 5 bases and the J gene end by 4 bases; junction bases not matched to a gene: 6. CDR3 coding DNA: TGTGCCAGCAGCACCCGGGACAGGGCTTACGAGCAGTACTTC. It codes for CASSTRDRAYEQYF.

The CDR3 here is CASSPQSPVGANVLTF. The CDR3 DNA sequence: TGTGCCAGCTCACCACAATCGCCGGTTGGGGCCAACGTCCTGACTTTC. This chain uses TRBV18 with TRBJ2-6; D not certain. The CDR3 is 16 amino acids. CDR1 KGHSH and CDR2 LQKENI come from the germline V gene. V was shortened by 1 base and J by 3 bases, with 10 bases between the two germline ends.

The CDR3 nucleotides read TGTGCCAGCAGCTTCACGGGGGAGCAGTACTTC. Translated: CASSFTGEQYF. V and J are TRBV7-9 and TRBJ2-7, with a tentative D call TRBD2 (5 bases). Germline CDR1 reads SEHNR; CDR2 reads FQNEAQ (reference sequence). V shed 3 bases and J shed 7 bases, with 7 bases lying between them. CDR3 length: 11 amino acids.

The chain couples TRBV6-6 to TRBJ2-1; 10 nucleotides agree with TRBD2. CDR1 is MNHNY, CDR2 SVGAGI, per germline (reference sequence). The J segment lost 9 bases and the V segment lost 2 bases, leaving 7 bases of the junction unmatched. The CDR3 covers 15 residues. CDR3 nucleotide sequence: TGTGCCAGCAGTTACGAAGCGGGGGGGTCTAGTGAGCAGTTCTTC. Translated: CASSYEAGGSSEQFF.

The chain links TRBV18 to TRBJ2-3; D gene unclear. Germline CDR1 KGHSH, CDR2 LQKENI. V gave up 6 bases and J gave up 2 bases, with 0 bases separating them. The CDR3 has 10 amino acids. The CDR3 bases are TGTGCCAGCTCCACAGATACGCAGTATTTT. It specifies CASSTDTQYF.

The genes are TRBV10-3 and TRBJ2-7, with a weak D call TRBD1 (5 bases). Between the trimmed V and J ends, which lost 2 bases and 3 bases, there was a span of 11 bases. The CDR3 loop spans 14 amino acids. The germline gives CDR1 ENHRY, CDR2 SYGVKD. The DNA of the CDR3 is TGTGCCATCAGTGAGGGGGCGAAGGGCTACGAGCAGTACTTC. This gives the protein CAISEGAKGYEQYF.

The V and J genes are TRBV7-2 and TRBJ1-1; D remains ambiguous. Trimming left V 2 bases short and J 8 bases short, with 12 bases between. There are 13 residues in the CDR3. The germline CDR1 and CDR2 sequences are SGHTA and FQGNSA. The CDR3 is CASSLSYGREAFF. The CDR3, as DNA: TGTGCCAGCAGCTTATCTTATGGCAGGGAAGCTTTCTTT.

This clone occurred a few times. The chain links TRBV6-1 to TRBJ1-6, with D possibly TRBD1 on 6 matching bases. CDR1 and CDR2 from the germline V gene are MNHNS and SASEGT. The CDR3 consists of 15 residues. Trimming removed 2 bases from V and 4 bases from J, with 9 bases in between. The CDR3 spells CASSESGTYNSPLHF. For the CDR3, the DNA is TGTGCCAGCAGTGAATCCGGGACATATAATTCACCCCTCCACTTT.

The rearrangement links TRBV11-2 to TRBJ2-7, with 9 bases identical to TRBD1. The CDR3 spans 13 residues. V lost 3 bases, J lost 6 bases, and 3 bases stayed unmatched. The germline V gene has CDR1 SGHAT and CDR2 FQNNGV. The DNA for the CDR3 is TGTGCCAGCAGCTTGGGGACAGGGAGCGAGCAGTACTTC. Translation gives CASSLGTGSEQYF.

The chain carries TRBV5-1 and TRBJ1-4, with D possibly matching TRBD1 (5 bases). The V end lost 4 bases, the J end lost 8 bases, and 21 bases lay between the germline ends. Germline loops: CDR1 SGHRS, CDR2 YFSETQ. CDR3 size: 16 residues. As DNA, the CDR3 is TGCGCCAGCAGCCAGGACGAAGGGGTCTGGGGGGAAAAACTGTTTTTT. This sequence encodes CASSQDEGVWGEKLFF.

This sequence joins TRBV5-1 and TRBJ2-7; D tentatively fits TRBD1 or TRBD2 (5 bases each). V was clipped by 3 bases and J by 2 bases, with 6 bases between them. CDR1 and CDR2 from the germline V gene are SGHRS and YFSETQ. The CDR3 runs to 12 residues. CDR3 sequence reads: CASSWGTYEQYF. For the CDR3, the DNA is TGCGCCAGCAGCTGGGGGACCTACGAGCAGTACTTC.

This chain joins TRBV5-6 and TRBJ2-3, with 8 bases aligning to TRBD2. The CDR3 totals 14 residues. J lost 6 bases, V lost 7 bases, and 10 bases had no gene match. The V gene's germline CDR1 is SGHDT and CDR2 YYEEEE. CDR3 in amino acids: CASSSGGAGDTQYF. The CDR3 DNA sequence: TGTGCCAGCTCCTCGGGGGGGGCAGGGGATACGCAGTATTTT. The full variable domain, rest sourced from reference TRBV5-6 and TRBJ2-3, is DAGVTQSPTHLIKTRGQQVTLRCSPKSGHDTVSWYQQALGQGPQFIFQYYEEEERQRGNFPDRFSGHQFPNYSSELNVNALLLGDSALYLCASSSGGAGDTQYFGPGTRLTVL.

This chain links TRBV19 with TRBJ2-1, with a possible D match to TRBD2 (5 bases). Germline assignment: CDR1 LNHDA and CDR2 SQIVND (reference sequence). Trimming removed 6 bases from V and 5 bases from J, with 14 bases in between. This CDR3 region has 14 residues. CDR3 sequence (DNA): TGTGCCAGTAGACTGAGGACGGGGAACAATGAGCAGTTCTTC. This gives the protein CASRLRTGNNEQFF.

The chain joins TRBV19 to TRBJ1-2; maybe TRBD1 (5 bases). The CDR3 has 14 amino acids. The V and J ends lost 6 bases and 6 bases respectively, with 17 bases between them. Germline lookup yields CDR1 LNHDA and CDR2 SQIVND (reference sequence). CDR3 loop: CASRGARVGDGYTF. Here the CDR3 DNA reads TGTGCCAGTAGAGGGGCTAGGGTCGGGGATGGCTACACCTTC.

The V call is TRBV5-1, the J call TRBJ2-7, with D perhaps TRBD1 (5 bases). The V and J ends lost 2 bases and 0 bases respectively, with 6 bases between them. The CDR3 is made up of 13 amino acids. The germline V gene has CDR1 SGHRS and CDR2 YFSETQ. The CDR3 protein is CASSFDSSYEQYF. The DNA for the CDR3 is TGCGCCAGCAGCTTCGACAGCTCCTACGAGCAGTACTTC.

This chain connects TRBV6-5 to TRBJ2-3; weak D call: TRBD1 (6 bases). Germline CDR1 reads MNHEY; CDR2 reads SVGAGI. Trimming took 5 bases from V and 0 from J, leaving 12 bases between them. This CDR3 comprises 15 residues. The CDR3 region is CASSTDRSSTDTQYF. As DNA, the CDR3 is TGTGCCAGCAGTACGGACAGATCTAGCACAGATACGCAGTATTTT.

The genes are TRBV5-4 and TRBJ1-1, with TRBD1 matching 10 bases. Germline V gene data show CDR1 as SGHNT and CDR2 as YYREEE (reference sequence). V shed 6 bases and J 5 bases; nucleotides not matched to a gene: 16. The CDR3 has 17 residues. The CDR3 DNA sequence: TGTGCCAGCACCCCGAACCCGGGACAGGGGAGAAATACTGAAGCTTTCTTT. Translating gives CASTPNPGQGRNTEAFF.

V and J are TRBV10-2 and TRBJ2-3; possibly TRBD2 for D (6 bases). Trimming left V 2 bases short and J 4 bases short, with 13 bases between. Germline loops: CDR1 WSHSY, CDR2 SAAADI. The CDR3 spans 15 residues. CDR3 amino acids: CASSEVGGRADTQYF. The CDR3 region has the DNA TGCGCCAGCAGTGAGGTGGGGGGACGAGCAGATACGCAGTATTTT.

This clone occurred once. The chain employs TRBV7-3 and TRBJ1-1; D uncertain. Germline V gene lookup returns CDR1 SGHTA and CDR2 FQGTGA. The CDR3 covers 13 residues. V lost 4 bases and J lost 3, with 9 bases in between. The CDR3 bases are TGTGCCAGCAGCTCCCAGAGGGACACTGAAGCTTTCTTT. Its translation is CASSSQRDTEAFF.

V gene TRBV14 combines with J gene TRBJ2-4; D unclear. This CDR3 has 14 residues. V lost 0 bases and J lost 4, with 7 bases in between. Germline lookup yields CDR1 SGHDN and CDR2 FVKESK. In nucleotides, the CDR3 is TGTGCCAGCAGCCAAGATATCGGGAAAAACATTCAGTACTTC. Translating gives CASSQDIGKNIQYF. The full variable domain, rest sourced from reference TRBV14 and TRBJ2-4, is EAGVTQFPSHSVIEKGQTVTLRCDPISGHDNLYWYRRVMGKEIKFLLHFVKESKQDESGMPNNRFLAERTGGTYSTLKVQPAELEDSGVYFCASSQDIGKNIQYFGAGTRLSVL.

V gene TRBV7-2 combines with J gene TRBJ1-4; D perhaps matches TRBD1 (6 bases). CDR1 SGHTA and CDR2 FQGNSA come from the germline V gene. Trimming stripped 5 bases from V and 2 bases from J, with 15 bases between. The CDR3 is made up of 16 amino acids. The CDR3 spells CASSPIRQGTNEKLFF. CDR3 DNA sequence: TGTGCCAGCAGCCCAATACGTCAGGGGACTAATGAAAAACTGTTTTTT. The full variable domain, completed using reference TRBV7-2 and TRBJ1-4, is GAGVSQSPSNKVTEKGKDVELRCDPISGHTALYWYRQSLGQGLEFLIYFQGNSAPDKSGLPSDRFSAERTGGSVSTLTIQRTQQEDSAVYLCASSPIRQGTNEKLFFGSGTQLSVL.